Sequencing of this T cell receptor (beta chain) was carried out in a study of CD8+CD57+ T cells in acquired aplastic anemia. Background on the study: Recorded DNA amounts for sorted CD4+ and CD8+ cells had an average of around 3.5 ug.

Genomic DNA provided the template from which TCR beta VDJ and CDR3 profiles were obtained. Using its own MiXCR run on the reads, TCRdb lists one record per CDR3 protein. The sample shows 150,000 to 200,000 distinct CDR3 sequences, around 48% of them seen only once. Overall study results and limits: The study identified around 28 CD8+ CDR3 sequences shared by patients and controls. Patients and healthy controls showed no significant CD8+ Simpson's diversity difference.

The germline CDR1 and CDR2 sequences are KGHDR and SFDVKD. V shed 7 bases, J shed 6 bases, and the junction held 11 bases outside the gene matches. CDR3 length equals 15 residues. Before being chosen for sequencing, patients had shown CD8+CD57+ cell expansion by flow cytometry. Comment on this clonotype: Its specificity is unknown.

This receptor was taken from a human donor with aplastic anemia. The rearrangement joins TRBV24-1 to TRBJ2-3; TRBD2 agrees at 8 bases. The material sequenced was sorted CD4+, CD8+, or CD8+CD57+ T cells (not recorded which) from PBMCs. The CDR3 reads CATSASGGPRDTQYF. CDR3 nucleotide sequence: TGTGCCACCAGCGCAAGCGGGGGCCCCCGGGATACGCAGTATTTT.